There are a few counts of the clone carrying this T cell receptor beta chain. Its cognate antigen is unknown. Using RNA transcripts as the source, TCR beta CDR3 regions were amplified. Primed by the HTBI set, a first-round RT-PCR was run on the TCR CDR3. MiXCR, run by TCRdb on the multiplex PCR reads, gives a single entry per CDR3 protein. The sample lists just over 550,000 distinct CDR3 sequences, 46% seen once, with just under 8.5% in the top ten. The sample belongs to a study of T cells in Graves' hyperthyroidism and ophthalmopathy. The CDR3 is made up of 13 amino acids. Germline V gene lookup returns CDR1 MGHDK and CDR2 SYGVNS. V shed 5 bases and J shed 6 bases, with 10 bases lying between them. Findings and caveats of the study: The majority of expanded thyroid clonotypes above 0.001 also appeared in blood. Classification by a 13 V-J model distinguished ophthalmopathy from stable hyperthyroidism.

Reasons for excluding patients were uncontrolled infection, other autoimmune disease, pregnancy or lactation. The rearrangement uses TRBV25-1 and TRBJ2-2; D call uncertain. The clonotype comes from a woman younger than 35 with Graves' hyperthyroidism. The sample was peripheral blood or thyroid tissue (not recorded which). The CDR3 DNA follows: TGTGCCAGCAGTTCCCTCTACTCCGGGGAGCTGTTTTTT. Translated, it gives CASSSLYSGELFF.